These 17 T cell receptor beta chains originate from one sample sequenced in a study of human T cells and chemical hapten exposure. Stated time point: healthy volunteer bleed at 6 weeks. Extraction of total RNA was performed on unfractionated whole blood. TCRdb re-derived calls from the RACE reads in MiXCR, one entry per CDR3 protein. The repertoire includes more than 75,000 distinct CDR3 sequences, roughly 8.7% of them detected once, and less than 2% sits in the top ten. Material: whole blood. The receptor set was obtained from a male donor in good health. Some clones in this sample may be carry-over from other donors' samples.

This clonotype was seen repeatedly, ten times or more. The chain employs TRBV30 and TRBJ2-7, with D possibly TRBD2 on 6 matching bases. This CDR3 spans 12 amino acids. CDR1 is GTSNPN and CDR2 is SVGIG in the germline V gene (reference sequence). V was clipped by 7 bases and J by 2 bases, with 12 bases between them. The CDR3 DNA reads TGTGCCTACGGGACTGCAGCCTACGAGCAGTACTTC. It encodes CAYGTAAYEQYF.

This clonotype has only a few counts. The V call is TRBV11-1, the J call TRBJ2-7; perhaps TRBD1 as D (5 bases). CDR3 length equals 14 residues. Germline values: CDR1 SGHAT, CDR2 FQDESV (reference sequence). V was trimmed by 5 bases and J by 3 bases, leaving 14 bases between them. The DNA of the CDR3 is TGTGCCAGCAGCCCGACAGTAGGCAGCTACGAGCAGTACTTC. Translation: CASSPTVGSYEQYF. Combining the CDR3 with reference TRBV11-1 and TRBJ2-7 gives the whole variable domain EAEVAQSPRYKITEKSQAVAFWCDPISGHATLYWYRQILGQGPELLVQFQDESVVDDSQLPKDRFSAERLKGVDSTLKIQPAELGDSAMYLCASSPTVGSYEQYFGPGTRLTVT.

This clonotype was seen a handful of times. V gene TRBV7-6 combines with J gene TRBJ2-1; no clear D gene. Trimming removed 5 bases at V and 4 bases at J, with 9 bases between. The CDR3 length is 13 residues. The V gene's germline CDR1 is SGHVS and CDR2 FNYEAQ. DNA of the CDR3: TGTGCCAGCAGCCTCGACACGTACAATGAGCAGTTCTTC. The encoded protein is CASSLDTYNEQFF.

The V call is TRBV5-5, the J call TRBJ2-6; no clear D gene. The length of the CDR3 is 15 residues. V lost 4 bases, J lost 0 bases, and 8 bases lay in between. Germline V gives CDR1 SGHKS, CDR2 YYEKEE (reference sequence). The CDR3 reads CASSPPDSGANVLTF. CDR3 nucleotide sequence: TGTGCCAGCAGCCCCCCCGACTCTGGGGCCAACGTCCTGACTTTC.

This clonotype was observed a handful of times. This chain connects TRBV12-3 or TRBV12-4 to TRBJ2-5, with TRBD2 as a possible D gene (5 bases). Deletions cut 3 bases from V and 1 base from J, with 9 bases between. The CDR3 has 14 amino acids. The CDR3 region is CASSFGVAQETQYF. CDR3 DNA sequence: TGTGCCAGCAGTTTCGGGGTTGCCCAAGAGACCCAGTACTTC.

This rearrangement joins TRBV6-6 to TRBJ2-1; 8 bases are shared with TRBD2. This CDR3 has 13 amino acids. Trimming took 5 bases from V and 7 from J; bases not matched to a gene: 4. Germline V gene data show CDR1 as MNHNY and CDR2 as SVGAGI (reference sequence). The DNA for the CDR3 is TGTGCCAGCAGTCACGGGACTAGTAATGAGCAGTTCTTC. Protein product: CASSHGTSNEQFF.

This clonotype has a handful of counts. The chain couples TRBV7-9 to TRBJ2-6, with 7 bases identical to TRBD1. CDR3 size: 18 residues. V was pared by 5 bases and J by 0 bases, with 10 bases of the junction left unmatched. Germline CDR1 is SEHNR and CDR2 is FQNEAQ (reference sequence). The DNA of the CDR3 is TGTGCCAGCAGCCGTCCGACAGGGACCCACTCTGGGGCCAACGTCCTGACTTTC. Its protein product is CASSRPTGTHSGANVLTF. The complete variable domain, with remaining parts taken from reference TRBV7-9 and TRBJ2-6, reads DTGVSQNPRHKITKRGQNVTFRCDPISEHNRLYWYRQTLGQGPEFLTYFQNEAQLEKSRLLSDRFSAERPKGSFSTLEIQRTEQGDSAMYLCASSRPTGTHSGANVLTFGAGSRLTVL.

This clonotype was recorded a few times. The rearrangement links TRBV3-1 to TRBJ2-7, with 7 bases identical to TRBD1. This CDR3 has 15 residues. Germline trimming cut 5 bases from V and 2 bases from J; bases unmatched to any gene: 9. In germline, CDR1 is LGHDT, CDR2 YNNKEL (reference sequence). CDR3 coding DNA: TGTGCCAGCAGCTACCGGGACAGCAATCCCTACGAGCAGTACTTC. It specifies CASSYRDSNPYEQYF.

This clonotype was picked up many times. V is TRBV20-1 and J is TRBJ2-7; 10 nucleotides agree with TRBD2. The germline V gene has CDR1 DFQATT and CDR2 SNEGSKA (reference sequence). The V and J ends lost 5 bases and 3 bases, in that order; junction bases with no gene match: 13. The CDR3 runs to 16 residues. CDR3 protein: CSAGLAGARTRYEQYF. CDR3 sequence (DNA): TGCAGTGCTGGGCTAGCGGGAGCCCGAACCCGCTACGAGCAGTACTTC.

This clonotype occurred many times. DNA for the CDR3: TGTGCCAGCAGCCGAAGTGGGCCCCGCTATGAAAAACTGTTTTTT. Translating gives CASSRSGPRYEKLFF. This chain joins TRBV6-5 and TRBJ1-4; no reliable D call. The ends were cut back, 6 bases at V and 6 bases at J, with 17 bases in the middle. Looked up from germline, CDR1 is MNHEY and CDR2 is SVGAGI. The CDR3 sequence is 15 residues long.

There are a few counts of this clonotype. The V and J genes are TRBV29-1 and TRBJ2-3; D is uncertain. Germline V gene data show CDR1 as SQVTM and CDR2 as ANQGSEA. Deletions cut 0 bases from V and 0 bases from J, with 4 bases between. CDR3 length equals 13 residues. CDR3 sequence reads: CSVEDDSTDTQYF. CDR3 coding DNA: TGCAGCGTTGAAGACGACAGCACAGATACGCAGTATTTT.

This clonotype was counted only a few times. This chain joins TRBV18 and TRBJ1-1; D is unresolved. Germline assignment: CDR1 KGHSH and CDR2 LQKENI. V was shortened by 0 bases and J by 5 bases, with 19 bases between the two germline ends. The CDR3 is 17 residues long. The CDR3 DNA reads as TGTGCCAGCTCACCACCGTCCTCCGGGATACTTATGACTGAAGCTTTCTTT. This codes for CASSPPSSGILMTEAFF.

This clonotype has just a few counts. The chain has TRBV5-1 and TRBJ2-1, with TRBD1 matching 7 bases. The V gene's germline CDR1 is SGHRS and CDR2 YFSETQ. The CDR3 has 17 amino acids. The ends lost 3 bases at V and 2 bases at J; junction bases unmatched: 11. The CDR3 reads CASSSFPGGFTYNEQFF. CDR3 sequence (DNA): TGCGCCAGCAGCTCATTCCCAGGGGGATTTACCTACAATGAGCAGTTCTTC.

This clonotype came up a few times. V is TRBV7-2 and J is TRBJ2-7, with a tentative D call TRBD2 (5 bases). Germline values: CDR1 SGHTA, CDR2 FQGNSA. The CDR3 loop spans 14 amino acids. V was clipped by 0 bases and J by 5 bases, with 11 bases between them. CDR3 protein: CASSLAFPGDEQYF. CDR3 nucleotide sequence: TGTGCCAGCAGCTTAGCCTTCCCCGGGGACGAGCAGTACTTC. Looking up the rest from reference TRBV7-2 and TRBJ2-7 gives the full variable domain: GAGVSQSPSNKVTEKGKDVELRCDPISGHTALYWYRQSLGQGLEFLIYFQGNSAPDKSGLPSDRFSAERTGGSVSTLTIQRTQQEDSAVYLCASSLAFPGDEQYFGPGTRLTVT.

This clonotype was counted between two and nine times. The chain uses TRBV10-3 and TRBJ2-5; the D gene is possibly TRBD1 (6 bases). The CDR3 has 14 amino acids. Trimming left V 2 bases short and J 1 base short, with 8 bases between. Germline V gene sequence: CDR1 ENHRY, CDR2 SYGVKD. CDR3 loop: CAISEGQPQETQYF. The CDR3 DNA sequence: TGTGCCATCAGTGAGGGACAGCCCCAAGAGACCCAGTACTTC.

This clonotype was seen a handful of times. CDR3 sequence reads: CSADRGIYGYTF. As DNA, the CDR3 is TGCAGCGCAGACAGGGGCATCTATGGCTACACCTTC. The V gene is TRBV29-1, the J gene TRBJ1-2, with 8 bases fitting TRBD1. The CDR3 is made up of 12 amino acids. CDR1 SQVTM and CDR2 ANQGSEA come from the germline V gene. J gave up 4 bases and V 7 bases, and 5 bases lay outside the gene matches.

This clonotype was detected only a few times. The genes are TRBV29-1 and TRBJ2-2; TRBD2 aligns across 7 bases. CDR3 length equals 15 residues. Per germline, CDR1 SQVTM and CDR2 ANQGSEA. Losses at the gene ends were 1 base for V and 3 bases for J; bases not matched to a gene: 5. CDR3 coding DNA: TGCAGCGTTGAAGGAGAGCGGGACGACACCGGGGAGCTGTTTTTT. Encoded protein: CSVEGERDDTGELFF.